These 29 T cell receptor beta chains were all obtained from the same sample, sequenced in a study of shared clonotypes between healthy human individuals. Only in-frame clones appear in the TCRdb table, and some are missing; sequencing was by immunoSEQ multiplex PCR. In the table there are some 2,400,000 clones, more than 90% of which are singletons. Sequencing was performed on naive CD4+ T cells sorted from blood. Subset meaning: CD45RA+ positively selected. The receptors originated from a man aged 18 to 29 in good health.

The rearrangement joins TRBV5-1 to TRBJ2-2, with 7 bases lining up with TRBD2. J gave up 1 base and V 4 bases, and 7 bases lay outside the gene matches. Germline V gives CDR1 SGHRS, CDR2 YFSETQ. This CDR3 region has 16 residues. The CDR3: CASSLQAGQNTGELFF. Written as DNA, the CDR3 is TGCGCCAGCAGCCTCCAAGCGGGGCAGAACACCGGGGAGCTGTTTTTT.

The gene calls are TRBV10-3 and TRBJ1-2; 11 nucleotides align to TRBD1. Trimming at V came to 8 bases and at J to 4 bases, leaving 9 bases not matched to a gene. This CDR3 region has 15 residues. Germline V CDR1 and CDR2: ENHRY, SYGVKD. DNA of the CDR3: TGTGCCATCCGGGACAGGGGGTCGCGGAGCTATGGCTACACCTTC. Its translation: CAIRDRGSRSYGYTF.

V and J are TRBV11-2 and TRBJ2-4, with D uncertain. Looked up from germline, CDR1 is SGHAT and CDR2 is FQNNGV. The CDR3 loop spans 16 amino acids. Trimming took 4 bases from V and 1 from J, leaving 14 bases between them. For the CDR3, the DNA is TGTGCCAGCAGCTCTATGTTACAGCAGGCCAAAAACATTCAGTACTTC. It translates to CASSSMLQQAKNIQYF.

The chain carries TRBV30 and TRBJ2-5; 13 bases map to TRBD2. This CDR3 spans 16 amino acids. V lost 0 bases, J lost 6 bases, and 7 bases stayed unmatched. Germline CDR1 GTSNPN, CDR2 SVGIG (reference sequence). CDR3 sequence: CAWSVQGLAGIQTQYF. The CDR3 DNA is TGTGCCTGGAGTGTACAGGGACTAGCGGGGATACAGACCCAGTACTTC.

The chain carries TRBV5-6 and TRBJ2-7; TRBD2 aligns across 13 bases. Germline-derived CDR1 and CDR2 are SGHDT and YYEEEE. Trimming at V came to 4 bases and at J to 0 bases, leaving 1 base not matched to a gene. CDR3 length: 15 amino acids. DNA for the CDR3: TGTGCCAGCAGCGGACTAGCGGGAGCCTCCTACGAGCAGTACTTC. It is translated as CASSGLAGASYEQYF.

This chain joins TRBV19 and TRBJ2-2; D not resolved. V lost 5 bases and J 4 bases, leaving 8 bases between the germline ends. The CDR3 totals 13 residues. Germline V gives CDR1 LNHDA, CDR2 SQIVND (reference sequence). The CDR3 loop reads CASSPLGTGELFF. DNA for the CDR3: TGTGCCAGTAGTCCCCTGGGCACCGGGGAGCTGTTTTTT.

The chain carries TRBV6-1 and TRBJ1-2; D gene unclear. V was pared by 6 bases and J by 4 bases, with 15 bases between. From germline, CDR1 is MNHNS and CDR2 SASEGT. This CDR3 contains 14 residues. DNA for the CDR3: TGTGCCAGCAGCCTTGAGATACAAAGCTATGGCTACACCTTC. Translated, it gives CASSLEIQSYGYTF.

This clone was picked up one time. The same CDR3 also results from other DNA sequences found in this sample. This chain connects TRBV6-5 to TRBJ1-2; D call uncertain. Germline V gene data show CDR1 as MNHEY and CDR2 as SVGAGI. The V and J ends lost 2 bases and 1 base respectively, with 5 bases between them. The CDR3 has 13 residues. CDR3 nucleotide sequence: TGTGCCAGCAGTTACGACGGTAACTATGGCTACACCTTC. Translated: CASSYDGNYGYTF.

J is TRBJ1-4 and V is TRBV27; D is ambiguous. V was cut by 0 bases and J by 3 bases, with 8 bases left in between. Looked up from germline, CDR1 is MNHEY and CDR2 is SMNVEV (reference sequence). This CDR3 has 15 amino acids. The chain's CDR3 is CASSLSVGPNEKLFF. CDR3 coding DNA: TGTGCCAGCAGTTTATCGGTAGGACCTAATGAAAAACTGTTTTTT.

The chain employs TRBV21-1 and TRBJ1-1. TRBV21-1 is assigned pseudogene status. The CDR3 runs 15 residues. The CDR3 DNA is TGTGCCAGCAGCAAAGGTAGACTGAGATACACTGAAGCTTTCTTT. As protein: CASSKGRLRYTEAFF.

J is TRBJ1-1 and V is TRBV18, with a tentative D call TRBD1 (5 bases). This CDR3 is built from 13 residues. V was cut by 6 bases and J by 4 bases, with 12 bases left in between. CDR1 and CDR2 (germline): KGHSH, LQKENI. In DNA, the CDR3 is TGTGCCAGCTCCCCCAAGGGGAGCACTGAAGCTTTCTTT. This sequence encodes CASSPKGSTEAFF.

The chain is built from TRBV6-4 and TRBJ2-3; a weak D match, TRBD2 (6 bases). Trimming shortened V by 5 bases and J by 6 bases, and 18 bases separated the two germline ends. This CDR3 spans 15 amino acids. Per the germline V gene, CDR1 is MRHNA and CDR2 is SNTAGT. The CDR3 bases are TGTGCCAGCAGTTTACGGGGGTTAGCATCCGATACGCAGTATTTT. Translated: CASSLRGLASDTQYF.

The chain links TRBV2 to TRBJ1-5; TRBD1 is a possible D gene (6 bases). Trimming removed 5 bases at V and 2 bases at J, with 13 bases between. The germline V gene encodes CDR1 SNHLY and CDR2 FYNNEI. This CDR3 is built from 15 residues. CDR3 in DNA: TGTGCCAGCAGTAGGGACTCAGGGGGCAATCAGCCCCAGCATTTT. It yields the protein CASSRDSGGNQPQHF.

V usage is TRBV29-1 and J usage is TRBJ1-4, with 7 nucleotides matching TRBD1. V lost 4 bases and J lost 5; bases outside the gene matches: 4. This CDR3 has 13 amino acids. Germline CDR1 reads SQVTM; CDR2 reads ANQGSEA. The DNA of the CDR3 is TGCAGCGTTGGGGACAGCCAGAATGAAAAACTGTTTTTT. Translation: CSVGDSQNEKLFF.

This chain connects TRBV10-1 to TRBJ2-3; 10 bases map to TRBD2. Per germline, CDR1 WNHNN and CDR2 SYGVQD (reference sequence). This CDR3 is built from 14 residues. Losses at the gene ends were 6 bases for V and 4 bases for J; bases not matched to a gene: 4. The CDR3 protein is CASSQRGGPDTQYF. DNA of the CDR3: TGCGCCAGCAGCCAGCGGGGGGGCCCAGATACGCAGTATTTT.

Details on this clone: The sample has other DNA sequences that encode this CDR3 too. This chain uses TRBV2 with TRBJ2-1; possible D gene TRBD1, 6 bases. Trimming took 6 bases from V and 7 from J, leaving 10 bases between them. This CDR3 is built from 12 residues. The V gene's germline CDR1 is SNHLY and CDR2 FYNNEI. CDR3 loop: CASSSQGNEQFF. As DNA, the CDR3 is TGTGCCAGCAGCTCACAGGGTAATGAGCAGTTCTTC.

The chain employs TRBV11-2 and TRBJ2-7; D call uncertain. The CDR3 totals 14 residues. The ends were cut back, 2 bases at V and 3 bases at J, with 11 bases in the middle. Germline assignment: CDR1 SGHAT and CDR2 FQNNGV. The CDR3 DNA reads TGTGCCAGCAGCTTACTAGGCAGTCACTACGAGCAGTACTTC. As protein: CASSLLGSHYEQYF.

The chain is built from TRBV28 and TRBJ1-1; the D is unclear. The CDR3 extends over 14 amino acids. V was shortened by 4 bases and J by 11 bases, with 20 bases between the two germline ends. Germline-derived CDR1 and CDR2 are MDHEN and SYDVKM. The CDR3: CASSSPPGGDGAFF. CDR3 DNA: TGTGCCAGCAGTTCACCCCCGGGTGGAGATGGCGCTTTCTTT.

The chain combines TRBV19 with TRBJ1-1, with D tentatively TRBD1 (6 bases). Between the trimmed V and J ends, which lost 5 bases and 7 bases, there was a span of 8 bases. The germline V gene encodes CDR1 LNHDA and CDR2 SQIVND (reference sequence). The CDR3 spans 11 residues. CDR3 sequence reads: CASSSRGEAFF. CDR3 nucleotides: TGTGCCAGTAGTTCCAGGGGTGAAGCTTTCTTT.

The chain has TRBV5-5 and TRBJ2-7; D unclear. CDR1 is SGHKS and CDR2 is YYEKEE in the germline V gene (reference sequence). The CDR3 spans 12 residues. Trimming removed 1 base from V and 6 bases from J, with 8 bases in between. DNA for the CDR3: TGTGCCAGCAGCTTGTCGGTCCGCGAGCAGTACTTC. This encodes CASSLSVREQYF.

The chain uses TRBV5-1 and TRBJ2-1; possible D gene TRBD2, 5 bases. This CDR3 contains 16 residues. Germline CDR1 reads SGHRS; CDR2 reads YFSETQ. Trimming cost V 4 bases and J 7 bases, with 21 bases left between them. This CDR3 is CASSRGNGSRGNEQFF. The CDR3 bases are TGCGCCAGCAGCCGGGGAAATGGGTCCCGAGGGAATGAGCAGTTCTTC.

This chain joins TRBV6-6 and TRBJ2-7, with D perhaps assigned TRBD1 or TRBD2 (5 bases each). Germline V lookup: CDR1 MNHNY, CDR2 SVGAGI (reference sequence). The length of the CDR3 is 16 residues. Trimming shortened V by 4 bases and J by 3 bases, and 19 bases separated the two germline ends. This CDR3 is CASSSPAGTGFYEQYF. In DNA, the CDR3 is TGTGCCAGCAGTTCGCCGGCCGGGACGGGCTTCTACGAGCAGTACTTC.

This clone has only one observation. The chain is built from TRBV7-2 and TRBJ2-1, with TRBD2 identical over 9 bases. Germline CDR1 SGHTA, CDR2 FQGNSA. The CDR3 extends over 12 amino acids. The J segment lost 9 bases and the V segment lost 5 bases, leaving 2 bases of the junction unmatched. The CDR3 here is CASSPSGIEQFF. DNA for the CDR3: TGTGCCAGCAGCCCTAGCGGGATTGAGCAGTTCTTC.

With regard to this clone: The sample holds other DNA sequences that translate to the same CDR3. V and J are TRBV11-3 and TRBJ2-3; D is uncertain. The CDR3 has 12 amino acids. V dropped 0 bases and J dropped 4 bases, with 2 bases sitting between them. Germline CDR1 is SGHNT and CDR2 is YENEEA. The DNA of the CDR3 is TGTGCCAGCAGCTTAGACGCAGATACGCAGTATTTT. The encoded protein is CASSLDADTQYF. Full variable domain (missing parts from reference TRBV11-3 and TRBJ2-3): EAGVVQSPRYKIIEKKQPVAFWCNPISGHNTLYWYLQNLGQGPELLIRYENEEAVDDSQLPKDRFSAERLKGVDSTLKIQPAELGDSAVYLCASSLDADTQYFGPGTRLTVL.

The CDR3 protein is CASSAPRTGLTEAFF. The CDR3, as DNA: TGTGCCAGCAGTGCCCCCAGGACAGGGCTCACTGAAGCTTTCTTT. V is TRBV6-1 and J is TRBJ1-1; TRBD1 matches at 8 bases. The CDR3 has 15 residues. The V segment lost 4 bases and the J segment 4 bases; nucleotides outside the gene matches: 8. Germline loops: CDR1 MNHNS, CDR2 SASEGT.

The CDR3: CASSQTRGEQYF. The CDR3 DNA sequence: TGTGCCAGCAGCCAAACGCGGGGAGAGCAGTACTTC. The chain carries TRBV6-5 and TRBJ2-7; perhaps TRBD2 as D (6 bases). The CDR3 runs to 12 residues. V lost 6 bases and J lost 7, with 13 bases in between. The germline gives CDR1 MNHEY, CDR2 SVGAGI.

V usage is TRBV6-6 and J usage is TRBJ2-7; 10 bases are a match to TRBD1. The germline gives CDR1 MNHNY, CDR2 SVGAGI (reference sequence). The CDR3 runs to 15 residues. V lost 4 bases, J lost 1 base, and 4 bases stayed unmatched. CDR3 sequence: CASSSGQGESYEQYF. CDR3 nucleotides: TGTGCCAGCAGTTCCGGACAGGGGGAATCCTACGAGCAGTACTTC.

As regards this clone: The same CDR3 is also encoded by other DNA sequences in this sample. V gene TRBV2 combines with J gene TRBJ2-7; D gene uncertain. V lost 4 bases, J lost 4 bases, and 8 bases lay in between. Germline V CDR1 and CDR2: SNHLY, FYNNEI. The CDR3 runs 12 residues. The CDR3 reads CASSVQGYEQYF. Here the CDR3 DNA reads TGTGCCAGCAGTGTTCAAGGGTACGAGCAGTACTTC.

The genes are TRBV5-1 and TRBJ2-1, with TRBD2 matching 8 bases. CDR1 SGHRS and CDR2 YFSETQ come from the germline V gene. The CDR3 loop spans 14 amino acids. The V gene end was trimmed by 2 bases and the J gene end by 7 bases; junction bases not matched to a gene: 5. The CDR3 spells CASSFGLASNEQFF. The DNA for the CDR3 is TGCGCCAGCAGCTTTGGACTAGCTTCAAATGAGCAGTTCTTC.